The 2 T cell receptor beta chains below come from one sample, sequenced in a study of shared clonotypes between healthy human individuals. Repertoires were generated with immunoSEQ multiplex PCR, while TCRdb's copy carries only in-frame clones and drops some. Found here are more than 2,000,000 clones, around 90% of them singletons; the top ten hold over 0.12%. What was sequenced was naive CD4+ T cells sorted from blood. Indicated subset: CD45RA+ positively selected. Receptor source: a man between 18 and 29 years old in good health.

About this clone: The same CDR3 is also encoded by other DNA sequences in this sample. The chain couples TRBV5-1 to TRBJ1-5; D is undetermined. The CDR3 length is 14 residues. Germline V CDR1 and CDR2: SGHRS, YFSETQ. The V and J ends lost 0 bases and 3 bases respectively, with 7 bases between them. The CDR3 spells CASSLGGYNQPQHF. The DNA of the CDR3 is TGCGCCAGCAGCTTGGGTGGTTACAATCAGCCCCAGCATTTT.

This chain uses TRBV5-6 with TRBJ1-6, with 7 bases that match TRBD1. Trimming took 1 base from V and 8 from J; bases not matched to a gene: 0. The length of the CDR3 is 13 residues. Germline V gives CDR1 SGHDT, CDR2 YYEEEE. The CDR3 sequence: CASSLTGDSPLHF. The DNA for the CDR3 is TGTGCCAGCAGCTTGACAGGGGATTCACCCCTCCACTTT.